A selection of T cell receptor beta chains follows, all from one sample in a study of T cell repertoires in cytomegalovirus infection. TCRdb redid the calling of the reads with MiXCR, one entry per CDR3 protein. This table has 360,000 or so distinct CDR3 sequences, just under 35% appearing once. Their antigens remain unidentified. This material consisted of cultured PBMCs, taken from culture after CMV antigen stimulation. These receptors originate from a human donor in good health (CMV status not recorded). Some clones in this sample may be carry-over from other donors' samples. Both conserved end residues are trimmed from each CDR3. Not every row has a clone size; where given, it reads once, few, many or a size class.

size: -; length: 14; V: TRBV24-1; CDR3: ATSSHGRTLFETQY
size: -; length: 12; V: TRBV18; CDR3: ASSPSGQGNGYT
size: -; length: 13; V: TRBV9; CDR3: ASSEAGGEADTQY
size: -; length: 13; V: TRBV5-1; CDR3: ASRQTGGSTGELF
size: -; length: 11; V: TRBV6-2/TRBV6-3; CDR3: ASSYRSVYEQY
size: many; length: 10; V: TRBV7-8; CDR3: ASGTGLDEQF
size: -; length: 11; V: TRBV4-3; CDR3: ASSKTGDREQF
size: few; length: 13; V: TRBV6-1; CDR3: ASTAPGVGEETQY
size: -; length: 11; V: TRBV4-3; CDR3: ASGNRMNTEAF
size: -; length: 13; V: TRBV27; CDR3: ASSLGDTPYNEQF
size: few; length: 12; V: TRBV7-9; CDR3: ASSLIREQETQY
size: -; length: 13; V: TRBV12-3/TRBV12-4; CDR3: ASRGRTSGYNEQF
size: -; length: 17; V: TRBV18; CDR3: ASSERRASGSRSTDTQY
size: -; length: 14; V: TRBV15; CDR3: ATSRDQLAGDNEQF
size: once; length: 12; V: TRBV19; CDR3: ASTQGPSTDTQY
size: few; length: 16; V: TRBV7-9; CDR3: ASSSQIPWGGINTEAF
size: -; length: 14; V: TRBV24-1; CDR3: ATSDSAAGDFDTQY
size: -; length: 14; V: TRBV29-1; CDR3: SAIDGRGQPHYGYT
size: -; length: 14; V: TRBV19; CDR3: ASSIVPRVGNQPQH
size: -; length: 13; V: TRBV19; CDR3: ASRSLAGGVDTQY
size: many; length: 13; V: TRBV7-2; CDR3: ASSYGQANTGELF
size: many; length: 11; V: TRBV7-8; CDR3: ASSFRFSYEQY
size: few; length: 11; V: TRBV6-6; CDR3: ASRKVEPNTQY
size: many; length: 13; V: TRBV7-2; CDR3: ASSYQTGAAETQY
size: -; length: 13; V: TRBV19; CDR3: ASSHRSLALSEQF
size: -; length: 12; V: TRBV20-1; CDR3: SASRTSGSREQY
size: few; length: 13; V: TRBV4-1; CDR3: ASSQGQGAGDEQF
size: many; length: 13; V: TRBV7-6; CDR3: ASSTPGAYDNEQF
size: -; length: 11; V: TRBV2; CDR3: ASRTAARSPLH
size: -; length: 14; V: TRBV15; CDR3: ATISGEKDSYNEQF
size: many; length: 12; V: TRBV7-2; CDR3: ASTLGGSPNEQF
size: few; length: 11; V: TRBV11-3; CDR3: ASSLRDLHEQF
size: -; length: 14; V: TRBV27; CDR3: ASSTPSGFSYNEQF
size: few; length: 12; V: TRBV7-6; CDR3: ASSLFSGTDTQY
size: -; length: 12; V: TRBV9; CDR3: ASSVGRGLGEAF
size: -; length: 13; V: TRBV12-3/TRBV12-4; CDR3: ASASPGEAPDTQY
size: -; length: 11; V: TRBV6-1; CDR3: AIRQGEVYEQY
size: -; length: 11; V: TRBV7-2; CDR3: ASRGAATDTQY
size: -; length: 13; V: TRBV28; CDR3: ASSFLDSSNQPQH
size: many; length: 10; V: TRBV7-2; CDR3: ASSLPNQPQH
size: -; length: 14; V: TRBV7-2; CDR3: ASSLVETRKRNEQF